This T cell receptor (beta chain) originates from a study of CD8+ T cells in alopecia areata. Treatment indicated: oral pan-JAK inhibitor, 5-10 mg twice daily. Trimming pared 0 bases from V and 0 bases from J, leaving 9 bases between. The CDR3 loop spans 16 amino acids. The germline V gene has CDR1 GTSNPN and CDR2 SVGIG (reference sequence). TCR sequencing used cDNA made by reverse transcription of extracted RNA. Measured with immunoSEQ multiplex PCR; TCRdb has only the in-frame clones, and not every one. The top ten clones hold less than 0.8% of a sample with about 190,000 clones, around 56% of them seen once.

This rearrangement joins TRBV30 to TRBJ2-6; possibly TRBD1 for D (5 bases). The receptor comes from a human donor with alopecia areata. The source was CD4+ T cells sorted from blood, collected at week 4, from a patient treated with tofacitinib. The CDR3 loop is CAWSVGVNSGANVLTF. In nucleotides, the CDR3 is TGTGCCTGGAGTGTAGGGGTGAACTCTGGGGCCAACGTCCTGACTTTC.